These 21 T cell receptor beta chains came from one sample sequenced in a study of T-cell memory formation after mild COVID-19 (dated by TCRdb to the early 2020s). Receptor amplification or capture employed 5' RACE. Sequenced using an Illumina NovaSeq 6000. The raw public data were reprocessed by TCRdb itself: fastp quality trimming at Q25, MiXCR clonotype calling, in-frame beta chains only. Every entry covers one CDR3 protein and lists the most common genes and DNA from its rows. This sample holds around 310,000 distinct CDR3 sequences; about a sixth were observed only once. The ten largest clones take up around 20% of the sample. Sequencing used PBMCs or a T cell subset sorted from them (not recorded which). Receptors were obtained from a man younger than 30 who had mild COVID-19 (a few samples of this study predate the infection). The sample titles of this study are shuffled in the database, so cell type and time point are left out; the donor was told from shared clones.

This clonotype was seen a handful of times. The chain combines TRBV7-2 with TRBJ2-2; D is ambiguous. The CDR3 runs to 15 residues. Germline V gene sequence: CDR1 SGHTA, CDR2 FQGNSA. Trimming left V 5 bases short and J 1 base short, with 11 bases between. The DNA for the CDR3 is TGTGCCAGCAGCCCCATATCCTGGAACACCGGGGAGCTGTTTTTT. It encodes CASSPISWNTGELFF. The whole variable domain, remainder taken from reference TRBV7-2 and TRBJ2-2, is GAGVSQSPSNKVTEKGKDVELRCDPISGHTALYWYRQSLGQGLEFLIYFQGNSAPDKSGLPSDRFSAERTGGSVSTLTIQRTQQEDSAVYLCASSPISWNTGELFFGEGSRLTVL.

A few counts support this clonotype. CDR3 amino acids: CASSYSEKNIQYF. The CDR3 DNA sequence: TGTGCCAGCAGTTACTCGGAGAAGAACATTCAGTACTTC. V usage is TRBV6-5 and J usage is TRBJ2-4; D remains ambiguous. The CDR3 loop spans 13 amino acids. Trimming removed 0 bases at V and 7 bases at J, with 7 bases between. CDR1 MNHEY and CDR2 SVGAGI come from the germline V gene.

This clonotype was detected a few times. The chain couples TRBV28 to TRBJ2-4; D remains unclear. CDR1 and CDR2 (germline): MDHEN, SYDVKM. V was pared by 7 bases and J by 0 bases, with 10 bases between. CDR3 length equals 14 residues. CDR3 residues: CASTVHLAKNIQYF. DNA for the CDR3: TGTGCCAGCACGGTACATTTAGCCAAAAACATTCAGTACTTC.

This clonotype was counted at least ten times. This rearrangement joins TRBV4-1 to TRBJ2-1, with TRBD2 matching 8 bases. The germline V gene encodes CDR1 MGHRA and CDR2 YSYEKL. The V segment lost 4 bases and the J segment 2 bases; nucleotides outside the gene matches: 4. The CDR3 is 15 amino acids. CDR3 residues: CASSPAGLAYNEQFF. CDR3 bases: TGCGCCAGCAGCCCCGCGGGACTAGCCTACAATGAGCAGTTCTTC.

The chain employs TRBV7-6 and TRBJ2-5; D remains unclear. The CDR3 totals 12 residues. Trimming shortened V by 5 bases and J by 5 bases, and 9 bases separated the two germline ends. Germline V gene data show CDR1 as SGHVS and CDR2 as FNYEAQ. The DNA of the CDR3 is TGTGCCAGCAGCGCCGCATCGGAGACCCAGTACTTC. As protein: CASSAASETQYF.

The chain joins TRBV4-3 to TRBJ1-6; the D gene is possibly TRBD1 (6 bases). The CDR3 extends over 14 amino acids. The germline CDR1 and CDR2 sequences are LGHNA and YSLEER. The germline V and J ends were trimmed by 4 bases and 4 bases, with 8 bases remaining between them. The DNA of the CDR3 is TGCGCCAGCAGCCCGACAGGTTATAATTCACCCCTCCACTTT. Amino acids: CASSPTGYNSPLHF.

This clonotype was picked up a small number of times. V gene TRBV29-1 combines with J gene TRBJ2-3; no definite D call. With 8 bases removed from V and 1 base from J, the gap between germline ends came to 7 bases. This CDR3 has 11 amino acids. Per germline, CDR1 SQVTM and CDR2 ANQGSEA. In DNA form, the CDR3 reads TGCAGCATCAGAGGCACAGATACGCAGTATTTT. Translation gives CSIRGTDTQYF.

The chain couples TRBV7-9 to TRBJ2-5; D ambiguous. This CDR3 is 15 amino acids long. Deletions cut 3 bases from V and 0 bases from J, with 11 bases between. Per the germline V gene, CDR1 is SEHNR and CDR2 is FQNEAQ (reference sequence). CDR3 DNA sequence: TGTGCCAGCAGCTTGGGCCTCGGGTACCAAGAGACCCAGTACTTC. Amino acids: CASSLGLGYQETQYF.

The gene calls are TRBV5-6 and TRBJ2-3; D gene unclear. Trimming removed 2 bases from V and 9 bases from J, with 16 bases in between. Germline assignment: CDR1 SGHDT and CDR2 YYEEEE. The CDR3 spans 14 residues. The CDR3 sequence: CASSFIATTDTQYF. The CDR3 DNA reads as TGTGCCAGCAGCTTTATAGCTACCACGGACACGCAGTATTTT.

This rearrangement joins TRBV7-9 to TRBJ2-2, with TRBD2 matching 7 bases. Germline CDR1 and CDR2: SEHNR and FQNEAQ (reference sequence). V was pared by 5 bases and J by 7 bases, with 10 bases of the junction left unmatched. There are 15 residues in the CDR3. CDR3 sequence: CASSGTGGDLGELFF. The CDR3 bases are TGTGCCAGCAGCGGAACGGGGGGAGACCTCGGGGAGCTGTTTTTT.

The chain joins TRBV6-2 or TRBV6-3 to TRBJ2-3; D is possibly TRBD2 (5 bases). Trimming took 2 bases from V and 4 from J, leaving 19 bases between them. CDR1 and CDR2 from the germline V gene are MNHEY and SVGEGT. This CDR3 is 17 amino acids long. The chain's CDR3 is CASSYVYFGRLPDTQYF. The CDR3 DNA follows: TGTGCCAGCAGTTACGTTTACTTTGGCAGACTACCAGATACGCAGTATTTT.

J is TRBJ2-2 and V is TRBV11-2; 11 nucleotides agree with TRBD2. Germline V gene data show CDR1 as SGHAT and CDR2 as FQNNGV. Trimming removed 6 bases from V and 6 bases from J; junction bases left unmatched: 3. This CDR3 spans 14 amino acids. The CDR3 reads CASRLLAGAGELFF. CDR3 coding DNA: TGTGCCAGCAGGTTACTAGCGGGGGCCGGGGAGCTGTTTTTT.

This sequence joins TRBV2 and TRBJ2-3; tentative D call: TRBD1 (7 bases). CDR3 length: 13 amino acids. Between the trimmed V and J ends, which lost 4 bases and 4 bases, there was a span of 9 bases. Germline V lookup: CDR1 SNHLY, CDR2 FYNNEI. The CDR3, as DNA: TGTGCCAGCAGTGGCGGGACAGCAGATACGCAGTATTTT. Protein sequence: CASSGGTADTQYF.

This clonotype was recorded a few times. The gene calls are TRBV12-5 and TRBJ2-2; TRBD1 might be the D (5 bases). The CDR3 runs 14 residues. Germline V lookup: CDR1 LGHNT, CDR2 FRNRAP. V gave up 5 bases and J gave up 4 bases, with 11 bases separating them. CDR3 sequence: CASGPGLGTGELFF. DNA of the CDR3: TGTGCTAGTGGTCCAGGGTTGGGCACCGGGGAGCTGTTTTTT.

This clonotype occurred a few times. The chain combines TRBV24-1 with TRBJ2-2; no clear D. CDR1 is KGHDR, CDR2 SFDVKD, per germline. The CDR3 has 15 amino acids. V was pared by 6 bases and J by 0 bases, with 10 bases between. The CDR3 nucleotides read TGTGCCACCAGTAGGACCGAGGCGAACACCGGGGAGCTGTTTTTT. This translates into CATSRTEANTGELFF.

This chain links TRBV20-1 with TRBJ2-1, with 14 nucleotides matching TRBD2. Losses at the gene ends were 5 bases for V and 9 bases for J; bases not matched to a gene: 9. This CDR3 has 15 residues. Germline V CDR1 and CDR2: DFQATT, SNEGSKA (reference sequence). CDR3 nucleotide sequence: TGCAGTGCTTACGGACTAGCGGGGGGCCAGGGTGAGCAGTTCTTC. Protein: CSAYGLAGGQGEQFF.

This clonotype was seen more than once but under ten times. The CDR3 sequence: CASSHGQGPIEKLFF. In nucleotides, the CDR3 is TGTGCCAGCAGTCATGGACAGGGCCCCATCGAAAAACTGTTTTTT. The J gene is TRBJ1-4, the V gene TRBV12-3 or TRBV12-4; 8 bases map to TRBD1. The CDR3 runs 15 residues. Losses at the gene ends were 5 bases for V and 8 bases for J; bases not matched to a gene: 10.

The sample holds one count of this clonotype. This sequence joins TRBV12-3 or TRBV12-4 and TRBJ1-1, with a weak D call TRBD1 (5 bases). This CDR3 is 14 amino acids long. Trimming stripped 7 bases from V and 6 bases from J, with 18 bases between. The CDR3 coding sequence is TGTGCCAGCACTCGACCCGTTGGGACGGCTGAAGCTTTCTTT. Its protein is CASTRPVGTAEAFF.

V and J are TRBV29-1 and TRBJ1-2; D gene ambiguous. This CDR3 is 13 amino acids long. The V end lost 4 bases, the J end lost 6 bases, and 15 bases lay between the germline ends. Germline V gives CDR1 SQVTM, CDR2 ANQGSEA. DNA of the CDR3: TGCAGCGTTGCAAGGGCGGCCCTCAATGGCTACACCTTC. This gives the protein CSVARAALNGYTF.

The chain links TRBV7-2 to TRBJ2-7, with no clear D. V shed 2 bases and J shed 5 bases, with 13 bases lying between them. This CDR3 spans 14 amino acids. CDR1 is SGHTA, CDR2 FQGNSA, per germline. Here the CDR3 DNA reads TGTGCCAGCAGCTTAAATGGAGTTCTTGACGAGCAGTACGTC. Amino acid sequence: CASSLNGVLDEQYV.

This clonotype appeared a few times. The CDR3 region is CASSLWDRSYGYTF. The CDR3, as DNA: TGTGCCAGCAGTTTATGGGACAGGAGCTATGGCTACACCTTC. V is TRBV12-3 or TRBV12-4 and J is TRBJ1-2; 8 bases align to TRBD1. Germline trimming cut 2 bases from V and 4 bases from J; bases unmatched to any gene: 3. The CDR3 contains 14 residues.